A single sample is the source of the 21 T cell receptor beta chains below, sequenced in a study of blood T cell repertoires in COVID-19. Sequenced by immunoSEQ multiplex PCR; TCRdb stores in-frame clones only, minus some. This repertoire shows fewer than 150,000 clones, around nine tenths found once; its top ten account for roughly 5%. Sequencing input: peripheral blood. These receptors all come from a human donor in a cohort sampled during active COVID-19.

In this sample, this clone turned up once. V gene TRBV2 combines with J gene TRBJ2-5; 13 nucleotides agree with TRBD2. CDR3 length: 15 amino acids. V lost 5 bases to trimming and J lost 5 bases; unmatched junction nucleotides: 5. Germline V lookup: CDR1 SNHLY, CDR2 FYNNEI. CDR3 coding DNA: TGTGCCAGCAGTTCTGAACTAGCGGGGGGGGAGACCCAGTACTTC. Translating gives CASSSELAGGETQYF.

With regard to this clone: Mismatch with germline at one junction end may stem from a read error. The J gene is TRBJ2-3, the V gene TRBV7-7; no reliable D call. The CDR3 consists of 19 residues. In germline, CDR1 is SSHAT, CDR2 FNYEAQ (reference sequence). The CDR3 here is CASSPRPLRGSMETDTQYF. The CDR3 nucleotides read TGTGCTAGCAGCCCACGACCCCTCCGTGGTAGCATGGAGACAGATACGCAGTATTTT.

In this sample, this clone turned up once. This chain links TRBV29-1 with TRBJ2-3; 12 nucleotides line up with TRBD2. The junction had 14 bases not matched to a gene; V was cut back by 2 bases and J by 5 bases. Per germline, CDR1 SQVTM and CDR2 ANQGSEA. The CDR3 has 18 amino acids. The CDR3 loop is CSVERGPATSGSIDTQYF. The CDR3 coding sequence is TGCAGCGTTGAAAGGGGGCCGGCGACTAGCGGGAGTATAGATACGCAGTATTTT.

The chain couples TRBV2 to TRBJ1-2, with a tentative D call TRBD1 (6 bases). Looked up from germline, CDR1 is SNHLY and CDR2 is FYNNEI. Deletions cut 6 bases from V and 4 bases from J, with 15 bases between. The CDR3 spans 14 residues. The CDR3, as DNA: TGTGCCAGCAGGGCCCGACAGGCGAGCTATGGCTACACCTTC. Amino acids: CASRARQASYGYTF.

Only a few counts were recorded for this clone. The chain carries TRBV2 and TRBJ1-1; 7 bases line up with TRBD1. CDR1 SNHLY and CDR2 FYNNEI come from the germline V gene. V shed 6 bases, J shed 0 bases, and the junction held 4 bases outside the gene matches. This CDR3 is 14 amino acids long. For the CDR3, the DNA is TGTGCCAGCAGGGCGGGACAGATGAACACTGAAGCTTTCTTT. Translating it yields CASRAGQMNTEAFF. Based on the CDR3 plus reference TRBV2 and TRBJ1-1, the full variable domain is EPEVTQTPSHQVTQMGQEVILRCVPISNHLYFYWYRQILGQKVEFLVSFYNNEISEKSEIFDDQFSVERPDGSNFTLKIRSTKLEDSAMYFCASRAGQMNTEAFFGQGTRLTVV.

This chain links TRBV28 with TRBJ2-7, with TRBD2 matching over 13 bases. Germline CDR1 is MDHEN and CDR2 is SYDVKM. The CDR3 sequence is 19 residues long. After removal of 3 bases from V and 4 bases from J, the junction contained 15 bases not matched to a gene. In nucleotides, the CDR3 is TGTGCCAGCAGTTTCCGAACGACTAGCGGGGGGCCCCTGACTTACGAGCAGTACTTC. This sequence encodes CASSFRTTSGGPLTYEQYF.

J is TRBJ2-7 and V is TRBV6-5, with 7 bases matching TRBD1. Per germline, CDR1 MNHEY and CDR2 SVGAGI. V gave up 7 bases and J gave up 1 base; unmatched junction bases: 7. The CDR3 has 14 amino acids. The CDR3 DNA sequence: TGTGCCAGCACCCTAGGGGGCGGTTCCTACGAGCAGTACTTC. Protein sequence: CASTLGGGSYEQYF.

The CDR3 coding sequence is TGTGCCAGTACAGGGGGCTATAATTCACCCCTCCACTTT. This sequence encodes CASTGGYNSPLHF. The V call is TRBV28, the J call TRBJ1-6, with 8 bases aligning to TRBD1. CDR3 size: 13 residues. Germline lookup yields CDR1 MDHEN and CDR2 SYDVKM. The V segment lost 9 bases and the J segment 3 bases; nucleotides outside the gene matches: 1.

The chain has TRBV2 and TRBJ2-5; D is ambiguous. The CDR3 loop spans 12 amino acids. Looked up from germline, CDR1 is SNHLY and CDR2 is FYNNEI. V lost 5 bases to trimming and J lost 9 bases, with 13 bases between them. The CDR3, as DNA: TGTGCCAGCAGTTCCGAGGCCCTGGCCCAGTACTTC. This sequence encodes CASSSEALAQYF.

The chain employs TRBV6-2 or TRBV6-3 and TRBJ1-5; 8 nucleotides match TRBD1. CDR3 size: 14 residues. J gave up 5 bases and V 3 bases, and 3 bases lay outside the gene matches. Germline assignment: CDR1 MNHEY and CDR2 SVGEGT. CDR3 residues: CASSYQGADQPQHF. CDR3 coding DNA: TGTGCCAGCAGTTATCAGGGGGCGGATCAGCCCCAGCATTTT.

This clone came up once. The chain is built from TRBV4-1 and TRBJ2-7, with a tentative D call TRBD1 (6 bases). Trimming removed 10 bases at V and 6 bases at J, with 16 bases between. There are 12 residues in the CDR3. In germline, CDR1 is MGHRA, CDR2 YSYEKL. In DNA form, the CDR3 reads TGCGCCACCCAACAGGGTTCTGGCGAGCAGTACTTC. It yields the protein CATQQGSGEQYF.

The gene calls are TRBV30 and TRBJ1-4; D is unresolved. The CDR3 is 15 amino acids. CDR1 GTSNPN and CDR2 SVGIG come from the germline V gene (reference sequence). V was shortened by 0 bases and J by 2 bases, with 10 bases between the two germline ends. CDR3 DNA: TGTGCCTGGAGTGTACTCAGAGGGACTAATGAAAAACTGTTTTTT. Translated, it gives CAWSVLRGTNEKLFF.

This clone appeared once. The V call is TRBV7-2, the J call TRBJ2-7; 13 positions agree with TRBD2. With 4 bases clipped from V and 2 bases from J, the junction kept 2 bases outside the gene matches. In germline, CDR1 is SGHTA, CDR2 FQGNSA. This CDR3 region has 15 residues. CDR3 sequence (DNA): TGTGCCAGCAGCTCACTAGCGGGGGGGCCCTACGAGCAGTACTTC. It specifies CASSSLAGGPYEQYF.

This clone was observed a single time. This chain uses TRBV5-4 with TRBJ2-6, with a weak D call TRBD1 (6 bases). The CDR3 has 19 residues. Trimming took off 4 bases at V and 0 bases at J, with 20 bases between the two ends. Germline loops: CDR1 SGHNT, CDR2 YYREEE (reference sequence). Here the CDR3 reads CASSAPAKGDFSGANVLTF. The CDR3 coding sequence is TGTGCCAGCAGCGCTCCTGCAAAGGGGGATTTCTCTGGGGCCAACGTCCTGACTTTC.

The rearrangement joins TRBV6-1 to TRBJ2-3, with 8 bases identical to TRBD2. The length of the CDR3 is 14 residues. CDR1 is MNHNS and CDR2 is SASEGT in the germline V gene. V shed 2 bases and J 15 bases; nucleotides not matched to a gene: 13. CDR3 in amino acids: CASSELLAGRTSYF. The CDR3 DNA reads TGTGCCAGCAGTGAATTGTTAGCGGGACGGACATCATATTTT.

CDR3 residues: CSVESQEENEKLFF. CDR3 in DNA: TGCAGCGTTGAATCCCAGGAGGAGAATGAAAAACTGTTTTTT. The genes are TRBV29-1 and TRBJ1-4; the D is unclear. The CDR3 extends over 14 amino acids. The germline V and J ends were trimmed by 2 bases and 5 bases, with 12 bases remaining between them. Germline-derived CDR1 and CDR2 are SQVTM and ANQGSEA.

The genes are TRBV28 and TRBJ1-5, with 7 bases that match TRBD1. The V segment lost 1 base and the J segment 2 bases; nucleotides outside the gene matches: 8. Germline lookup yields CDR1 MDHEN and CDR2 SYDVKM. This CDR3 has 17 residues. Here the CDR3 DNA reads TGTGCCAGCAGTTTATACACCAGGGGGTTTGGCAATCAGCCCCAGCATTTT. Protein product: CASSLYTRGFGNQPQHF.

The chain uses TRBV7-2 and TRBJ1-1; perhaps TRBD1 as D (5 bases). CDR1 SGHTA and CDR2 FQGNSA come from the germline V gene. The CDR3 totals 14 residues. The ends were cut back, 5 bases at V and 4 bases at J, with 14 bases in the middle. CDR3 sequence reads: CASSTQGVGTEAFF. CDR3 bases: TGTGCCAGCAGCACCCAGGGTGTGGGCACTGAAGCTTTCTTT. The whole variable domain, filled in from reference TRBV7-2 and TRBJ1-1, reads GAGVSQSPSNKVTEKGKDVELRCDPISGHTALYWYRQSLGQGLEFLIYFQGNSAPDKSGLPSDRFSAERTGGSVSTLTIQRTQQEDSAVYLCASSTQGVGTEAFFGQGTRLTVV.

The chain uses TRBV2 and TRBJ2-7; a possible D gene is TRBD1 (6 bases). Germline V lookup: CDR1 SNHLY, CDR2 FYNNEI. CDR3 length: 15 amino acids. V lost 0 bases, J lost 3 bases, and 12 bases lay in between. CDR3 sequence: CASSEAGAGDYEQYF. CDR3 nucleotide sequence: TGTGCCAGCAGTGAAGCGGGGGCAGGGGACTACGAGCAGTACTTC.

The chain carries TRBV6-5 and TRBJ2-2; D may be TRBD1 (5 bases). This CDR3 region has 14 residues. V was shortened by 5 bases and J by 1 base, with 8 bases between the two germline ends. Germline CDR1 reads MNHEY; CDR2 reads SVGAGI. The CDR3 loop is CASSPTGNTGELFF. CDR3 DNA sequence: TGTGCCAGCAGTCCAACAGGGAACACCGGGGAGCTGTTTTTT.

The chain joins TRBV28 to TRBJ2-7; TRBD2 matches at 8 bases. Looked up from germline, CDR1 is MDHEN and CDR2 is SYDVKM. There are 14 residues in the CDR3. With 7 bases clipped from V and 5 bases from J, the junction kept 10 bases outside the gene matches. The CDR3 reads CASTISGKNNEQYF. The CDR3 DNA follows: TGTGCCAGCACCATTAGCGGGAAAAACAACGAGCAGTACTTC.